This T cell receptor (beta chain) stems from a study of molecular identifiers for immune sequencing clone quantification. At the level of the study: In replicates, RNA from around 20,000 or 100,000 naive CD8 cells was divided five ways and four parts were sequenced.

Naive CD8 T cells were FACS-sorted by CD8+CD4-CCR7+CD45RA+ markers. The CDR3 has 15 amino acids. The germline CDR1 and CDR2 sequences are LGHNA and YSLEER. Trimming shortened V by 0 bases and J by 5 bases, and 13 bases separated the two germline ends. TCRdb itself ran the PCR reads through MiXCR, one entry per CDR3 protein. The sample includes nearly 650,000 distinct CDR3 sequences, about 25% of them seen just once. The TCR was taken from a human donor in good health. Some libraries in this study had Jurkat cell RNA spiked in. The chain couples TRBV4-3 to TRBJ2-5, with TRBD1 as a possible D gene (5 bases). The specimen sequenced was naive CD8+ T cells from blood, with Jurkat cell RNA spiked in. The sample's subset: FACS-sorted CD8+CD4-CCR7+CD45RA+ naive T cells. The CDR3 DNA reads TGCGCCAGCAGCCAAGATAATGCAGGGTTTGAGACCCAGTACTTC. This translates into CASSQDNAGFETQYF.